Listed below are T cell receptor beta chains from one sample, sequenced in a study of T cells in Graves' hyperthyroidism and ophthalmopathy. TCRdb reanalysed the multiplex PCR reads using MiXCR and keeps one entry per CDR3 protein. The sample shows about 350,000 distinct CDR3 sequences, approximately 14% of them seen only once. The sample comprised blood. The receptors stem from a woman in her twenties or thirties with Graves' hyperthyroidism. Each CDR3 is given with its conserved first and last residue. D genes are given only for firm matches. Where a row states a size, it is once, few, many or the class of an expanded clone; other rows omit it.

CDR3nt	CDR3aa	len	v_gene	abundance	d_gene	j_gene
TGTGCCAGCAGGTCCCCAGGGGAAACCTACGAGCAGTACTTC	CASRSPGETYEQYF	14	TRBV28	-	-	TRBJ2-7
TGTGCTAGTGCTCAGGCGGGTTTGGGCACTGAAGCTTTCTTT	CASAQAGLGTEAFF	14	TRBV12-5	many	-	TRBJ1-1
TGTGCCAGCAGCTTATGGAGTCAGGGGCCCTACGAGCAGTACTTC	CASSLWSQGPYEQYF	15	TRBV7-8	few	-	TRBJ2-7
TGTGCCAGCAGTCCTATAGCGGGAGTATCGGATACGCAGTATTTT	CASSPIAGVSDTQYF	15	TRBV6-4	-	TRBD2	TRBJ2-3
TGTGCCAGCAGTGTCGAGACAGTTAATCAGCCCCAGCATTTT	CASSVETVNQPQHF	14	TRBV6-1	-	-	TRBJ1-5
TGTGCCAGCAGCACCCAGACAGGGAGTAGGAGCAATCAGCCCCAGCATTTT	CASSTQTGSRSNQPQHF	17	TRBV6-1	many	TRBD1	TRBJ1-5
TGTGCCAGCAGCCCGCGGGAGGGTTACGAGCAGTACTTC	CASSPREGYEQYF	13	TRBV3-1	-	TRBD2	TRBJ2-7
TGTGCCAGCAGCTTGCCGACAGGGATCGACGAGCAGTACTTC	CASSLPTGIDEQYF	14	TRBV7-2	many	TRBD1	TRBJ2-7
TGTGCCAGCAGTGATACGACCTCCTACGAGCAGTACTTC	CASSDTTSYEQYF	13	TRBV25-1	many	-	TRBJ2-7
TGTGCCAGCAGTGCTGGGACAGGTTCTTACAATGAGCAGTTCTTC	CASSAGTGSYNEQFF	15	TRBV6-1	many	TRBD1	TRBJ2-1
TGTGCCAGCAGCTTAACAGGGGCTGGCTACACCTTC	CASSLTGAGYTF	12	TRBV7-9	many	TRBD1	TRBJ1-2
TGCGCCAGCAGCCAAGAAGGTGGAACTAGCGGATTTAATGAGCAGTTCTTC	CASSQEGGTSGFNEQFF	17	TRBV4-1	-	TRBD2	TRBJ2-1
TGTGCCTGGACCCATGGGGGATACGAGCAGTACTTC	CAWTHGGYEQYF	12	TRBV30	-	-	TRBJ2-7
TGTGCCAGCAGCCCTAGTGGGGGCGCGGAGGGCTACACCTTC	CASSPSGGAEGYTF	14	TRBV11-2	many	-	TRBJ1-2
TGTGCCAGCTCACTAGAAACTAGAGCCGGAAGAAATGAGCAGTTCTTC	CASSLETRAGRNEQFF	16	TRBV18	many	-	TRBJ2-1
TGTGCCAGCATTCCCGGTGTTGTCCTGAATTCACCCCTCCACTTT	CASIPGVVLNSPLHF	15	TRBV28	many	-	TRBJ1-6
TGTGCCACCCGGGAGAGCTCCTACAATGAGCAGTTCTTC	CATRESSYNEQFF	13	TRBV28	many	-	TRBJ2-1
TGTGCCAGCAGCTTTGGCGACTTCCCCCCGGAGTACTTC	CASSFGDFPPEYF	13	TRBV11-2	many	-	TRBJ2-7
TGTGCCAGCAGTGAGACAGGAGACCTCGCCGTTATTCAGCCCCAGCATTTT	CASSETGDLAVIQPQHF	17	TRBV28	-	-	TRBJ1-5
TGTGCCAGCAGTGAAAATAGGGCAGATACGCAGTATTTT	CASSENRADTQYF	13	TRBV12-3/TRBV12-4	few	-	TRBJ2-3
TGTGCCAGCAGTTTAGCGTGGGCGGCAGATACGCAGTATTTT	CASSLAWAADTQYF	14	TRBV12-3/TRBV12-4	-	-	TRBJ2-3
TGTGCCAGCAGCTTCCTGGCAGGGTGGGGCTACACCTTC	CASSFLAGWGYTF	13	TRBV7-2	-	-	TRBJ1-2
TGTGCCAGCAGTTTAGGGGAGTCCGGGGAGCTGTTTTTT	CASSLGESGELFF	13	TRBV12-3/TRBV12-4	few	-	TRBJ2-2
TGTGCCAGCAGTTCCCCCCGACTAGCGGGAGGGCGGAATGAGCAGTTCTTC	CASSSPRLAGGRNEQFF	17	TRBV12-3/TRBV12-4	many	TRBD2	TRBJ2-1
TGTGCCAGCGGAACTAGCGGGAGAAACACCGGGGAGCTGTTTTTT	CASGTSGRNTGELFF	15	TRBV12-3/TRBV12-4	-	TRBD2	TRBJ2-2
TGTGCCAGTAGTCCTGCTCAGGGCTATGAGCAGTTCTTC	CASSPAQGYEQFF	13	TRBV19	-	-	TRBJ2-1
TGTGCCAGCAGCTTAGAGAGCGGAGAGACCCAGTACTTC	CASSLESGETQYF	13	TRBV7-9	-	-	TRBJ2-5
TGTGCCAGTAACGTCGACGGGACTCCCAAAGAGACCCAGTACTTC	CASNVDGTPKETQYF	15	TRBV19	-	-	TRBJ2-5
TGTGCCAGCGGCTCCGGGTACGAGCAGTACTTC	CASGSGYEQYF	11	TRBV28	many	-	TRBJ2-7
TGTGCCAGCAGACTCCCCTCGACTCTGAGCTCCTACGAGCAGTACTTC	CASRLPSTLSSYEQYF	16	TRBV28	-	-	TRBJ2-7
TGTGCCAGCAGCACCTCACAGGGGTCCTTGGAGACCCAGTACTTC	CASSTSQGSLETQYF	15	TRBV3-1	-	TRBD1	TRBJ2-5
TGCAGCGCCAGCCCTATCACCGATACGCAGTATTTT	CSASPITDTQYF	12	TRBV29-1	few	-	TRBJ2-3
TGTGCCACCAGCAGAGTTAGCGGGACGGGCACAGATACGCAGTATTTT	CATSRVSGTGTDTQYF	16	TRBV15	few	TRBD2	TRBJ2-3
TGTGCCAGCAGAAATCGCAGGGAAACGGGCTCTGGGGCCAACGTCCTGACTTTC	CASRNRRETGSGANVLTF	18	TRBV12-3/TRBV12-4	-	-	TRBJ2-6
TGTGCCAGCAGGGAGATCGCCAATGAGCAGTTCTTC	CASREIANEQFF	12	TRBV12-3/TRBV12-4	few	-	TRBJ2-1
TGTGCCAGCAGCTTAGTGGGGGTCTCGGGCTACACCTTC	CASSLVGVSGYTF	13	TRBV7-2	-	-	TRBJ1-2
TGTGCCAGCAGTCCTTTTACACCGAACGAGCAGTACTTC	CASSPFTPNEQYF	13	TRBV2	-	-	TRBJ2-7